This T cell receptor (beta chain) is drawn from a study of long-term antiretroviral therapy in people with HIV. General study points: Blood draws took place between about 2004 and 2017 and possibly involved older ART regimens. Post-treatment diversity went higher with ART but stayed below transplant donor controls. Regardless of time point, clones expanded before ART dominated the repertoire.

Germline assignment: CDR1 SEHNR and CDR2 FQNEAQ (reference sequence). V was pared by 4 bases and J by 2 bases, with 11 bases between. There are 15 residues in the CDR3. A v3.0 immunoSEQ assay was performed at survey level. Profiled with immunoSEQ multiplex PCR; TCRdb holds only in-frame clones, not every one. Of 10,000 to 15,000 clones listed, roughly three quarters are singletons. Notes on this clone: Antigen specificity is unknown.

Clinicians in the United States treated all participants with HIV. This sequence joins TRBV7-9 and TRBJ1-4; D perhaps matches TRBD1 (5 bases). This clonotype was obtained from a woman aged 40-49 years with HIV. The sample here was unsorted PBMCs, taken 0.8 years before starting antiretroviral therapy. Written as DNA, the CDR3 is TGTGCCAGCAGCTCGCTACAGGCTACTAATGAAAAACTGTTTTTT. Encoded protein: CASSSLQATNEKLFF.